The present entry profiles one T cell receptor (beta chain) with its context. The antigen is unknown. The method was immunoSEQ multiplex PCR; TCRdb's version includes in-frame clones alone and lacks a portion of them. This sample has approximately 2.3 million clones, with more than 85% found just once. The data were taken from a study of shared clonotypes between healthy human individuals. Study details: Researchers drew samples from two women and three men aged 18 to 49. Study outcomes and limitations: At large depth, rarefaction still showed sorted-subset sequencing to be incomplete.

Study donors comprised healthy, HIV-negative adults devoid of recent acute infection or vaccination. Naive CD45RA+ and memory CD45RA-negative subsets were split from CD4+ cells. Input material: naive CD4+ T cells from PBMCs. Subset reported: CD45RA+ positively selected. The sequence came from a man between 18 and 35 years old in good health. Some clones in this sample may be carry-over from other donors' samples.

CDR3 coding DNA: TGTGCCAGTAGTATAGCGGGACAGAACTATGGCTACACCTTC. This sequence encodes CASSIAGQNYGYTF. The gene calls are TRBV19 and TRBJ1-2; 7 nucleotides match TRBD1. Germline CDR1 is LNHDA and CDR2 is SQIVND (reference sequence). V shed 1 base and J 2 bases; nucleotides not matched to a gene: 1. The length of the CDR3 is 14 residues.